The present T cell receptor beta chain was sequenced within a study of T cells after posttransplantation cyclophosphamide. Per germline, CDR1 SGHTA and CDR2 FQGNSA. V lost 1 base, J lost 6 bases, and 8 bases stayed unmatched. This CDR3 has 16 residues. General study points: Later blood repertoires were often dominated by clones from the donor CD8+ memory compartment. After PTCy, TRB diversity resembled that of CNI/methotrexate controls. Skin or GI-infiltrating T cells shared few TRB sequences with blood.

A marrow graft followed busulfan-fludarabine conditioning, with cyclophosphamide on days +3 and +4. Clones were sequenced by immunoSEQ multiplex PCR, and TCRdb holds only the in-frame ones, with some missing. Among over a thousand clones listed, about 77% were seen once. Concerning this clone: The antigen remains undetermined.

Sequenced material: CD4+ T cells sorted from PBMCs, taken after allogeneic stem cell transplant with posttransplant cyclophosphamide. The rearrangement joins TRBV7-2 to TRBJ2-2; 7 bases fit TRBD2. The receptor was isolated from a male patient aged 50 or older who received an allogeneic stem cell transplant from an unrelated donor, was CMV-positive, and had acute GVHD only. These T cells may partly come from the graft donor. The CDR3 spells CASSLVGGRRAGELFF. CDR3 DNA sequence: TGTGCCAGCAGCTTAGTAGGCGGGAGACGCGCCGGGGAGCTGTTTTTT.